This T cell receptor (beta chain) was captured by sequencing in a study of blood T cell repertoires in COVID-19 (TCRdb year 2020). In terms of the full investigation: Samples from collaborators originated in the United States, Italy and Spain and spanned both the acute and convalescent phases of COVID-19. The prospective study material was composed of cDNA or gDNA derived from T cells, B-cell-depleted T cells, or PBMCs. Deeply sampled blood TCRbeta repertoires from subjects exposed to, actively infected with, or recovered from COVID-19 were included in the dataset. The repertoires were released in a freely available public database intended as a resource for research on the immune response to SARS-CoV-2. The samples were drawn from the first 160 participants of the ongoing ImmuneRACE study and from some 1,300 subjects provided by 6 global collaborators. The sample metadata nearly always contained a de-identified subject ID, COVID-19 status, age in years and sex. Where available, HLA class I and class II types were taken from metadata supplied by the sample provider and were not determined by assay-based typing.

The paper's findings and limits, for the study overall: Clinical and demographic metadata were provided uncurated, with the amount varying by source and participant.

In Seattle, one collaborating source enrolled patients while the infection was active and tracked those patients longitudinally over the course of disease. Collaborating institutions collected whole blood in K2EDTA tubes following their own protocols. For TCRbeta analysis, collaborators shipped samples in one of three forms: frozen whole blood, isolated PBMCs, or DNA extracted from either of those sample types. TCRbeta CDR3 regions were amplified from genomic DNA using the immunoSEQ Assay, a bias-controlled multiplex PCR. Per the original workflow: The number of nucleated cells in each sample was estimated by amplification of reference gene primers within the assay. To quantify the absolute abundance of each unique TCRbeta CDR3 rearrangement, sequence reads were collapsed and filtered. For each sample, productive Simpson clonality was calculated by taking the square root of Simpson's diversity index across productive rearrangements. The immuneACCESS repertoire file appears here via TCRdb, limited to in-frame rearrangements. These files lack a portion of the clones; in checked studies, under half of the deficit traces to unresolved V genes, and the cause of the others is not known. V and J calls and clone size are those listed in that table; D and trimming were worked out from the DNA. Counted in this sample were some 220,000 clones; around 85% of them appeared once. Under 2.5% of the sample lies in the top ten.

The germline V gene provides CDR1 SGHDN and CDR2 FVKESK. Trimmed from V: 4 bases; trimmed from J: 9 bases; junction bases lacking a gene match: 11. From the cysteine up to the phenylalanine, the CDR3 has a length of 16 residues. Only the CDR3 DNA stays, 48 bases, in frame from base 1. In regard to this clone: The antigen it binds to is not known. No per-base quality is available; no much larger clone lies one base away.

The clonotype originates from a woman between 65 and 79 years old with COVID-19, enrolled during active disease. The specimen was peripheral blood. The rearranged chain carries TRBV14 and TRBJ1-6; a stretch of 8 junction bases matches TRBD1. CDR3 sequence: CASSPTSGQGGSPLHF. Here is the DNA: TGTGCCAGCAGCCCGACGAGCGGACAGGGCGGTTCACCCCTCCACTTT. With all but the CDR3 taken from the reference TRBV14 and TRBJ1-6 genes, the full variable domain is: EAGVTQFPSHSVIEKGQTVTLRCDPISGHDNLYWYRRVMGKEIKFLLHFVKESKQDESGMPNNRFLAERTGGTYSTLKVQPAELEDSGVYFCASSPTSGQGGSPLHFGNGTRLTVT.